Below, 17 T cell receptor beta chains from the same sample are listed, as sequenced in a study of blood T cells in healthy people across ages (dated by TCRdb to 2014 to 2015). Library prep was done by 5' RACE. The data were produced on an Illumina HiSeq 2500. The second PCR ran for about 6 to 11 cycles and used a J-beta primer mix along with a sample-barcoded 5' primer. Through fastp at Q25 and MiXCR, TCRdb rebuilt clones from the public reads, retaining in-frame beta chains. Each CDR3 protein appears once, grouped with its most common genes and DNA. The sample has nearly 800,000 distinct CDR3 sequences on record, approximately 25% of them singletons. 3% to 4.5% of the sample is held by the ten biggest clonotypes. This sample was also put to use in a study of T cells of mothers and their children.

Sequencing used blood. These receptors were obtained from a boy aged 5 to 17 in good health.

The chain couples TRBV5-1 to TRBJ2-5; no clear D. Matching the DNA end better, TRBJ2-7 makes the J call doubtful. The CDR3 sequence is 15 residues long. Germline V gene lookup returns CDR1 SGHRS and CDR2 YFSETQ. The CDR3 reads CASSLEAGHPYEQYF. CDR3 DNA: TGCGCCAGCAGCTTGGAGGCAGGCCACCCCTACGAGCAGTACTTC.

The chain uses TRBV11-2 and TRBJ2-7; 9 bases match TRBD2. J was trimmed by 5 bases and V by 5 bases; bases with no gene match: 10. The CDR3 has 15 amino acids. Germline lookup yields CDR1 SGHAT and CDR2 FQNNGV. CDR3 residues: CASSPGGLARDEQYF. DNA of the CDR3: TGTGCCAGCAGCCCCGGCGGACTAGCGAGGGACGAGCAGTACTTC.

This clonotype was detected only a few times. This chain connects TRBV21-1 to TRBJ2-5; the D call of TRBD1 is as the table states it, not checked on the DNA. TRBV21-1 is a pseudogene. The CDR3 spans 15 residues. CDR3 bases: TGTGCCAGCAGCAAATGGGACCGGGACAGAGAGACCCAGTACTTC. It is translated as CASSKWDRDRETQYF.

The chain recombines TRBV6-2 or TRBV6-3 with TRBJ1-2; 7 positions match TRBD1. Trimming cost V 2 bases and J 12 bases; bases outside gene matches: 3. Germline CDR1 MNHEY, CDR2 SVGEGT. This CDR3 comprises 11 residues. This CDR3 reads CASSYDRDHTF. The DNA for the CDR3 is TGTGCCAGCAGTTACGACAGGGACCACACCTTC.

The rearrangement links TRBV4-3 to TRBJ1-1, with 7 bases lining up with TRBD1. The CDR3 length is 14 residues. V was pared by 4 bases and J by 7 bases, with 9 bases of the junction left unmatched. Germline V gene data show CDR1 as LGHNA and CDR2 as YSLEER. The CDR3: CASSLIIQGVEAFF. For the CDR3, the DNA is TGCGCCAGCAGCCTAATAATCCAGGGGGTTGAAGCTTTCTTT.

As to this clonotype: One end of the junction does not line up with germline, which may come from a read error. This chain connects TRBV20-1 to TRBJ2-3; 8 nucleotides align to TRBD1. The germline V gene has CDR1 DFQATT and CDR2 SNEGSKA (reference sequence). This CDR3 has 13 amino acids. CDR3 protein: CSARLQGADTQYF. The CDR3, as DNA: TGCAGTGCTAGATTGCAGGGGGCAGATACGCAGTACTTT.

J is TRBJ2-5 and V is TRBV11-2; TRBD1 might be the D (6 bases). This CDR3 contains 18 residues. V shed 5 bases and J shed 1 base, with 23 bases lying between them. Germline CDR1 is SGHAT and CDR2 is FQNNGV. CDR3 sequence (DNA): TGTGCCAGCAGCCCGCCGGCAGGGGCCGCACGCTTCCAAGAGACCCAGTACTTC. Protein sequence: CASSPPAGAARFQETQYF.

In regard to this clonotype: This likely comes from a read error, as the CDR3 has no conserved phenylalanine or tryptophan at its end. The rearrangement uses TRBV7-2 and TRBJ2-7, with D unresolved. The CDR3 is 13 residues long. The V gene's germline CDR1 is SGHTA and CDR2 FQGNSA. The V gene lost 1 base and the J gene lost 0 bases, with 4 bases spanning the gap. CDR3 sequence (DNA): TGTGCCAGCAGCTTAGTTAGCTCCTACGAGCAGTACCTC. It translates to CASSLVSSYEQYL.

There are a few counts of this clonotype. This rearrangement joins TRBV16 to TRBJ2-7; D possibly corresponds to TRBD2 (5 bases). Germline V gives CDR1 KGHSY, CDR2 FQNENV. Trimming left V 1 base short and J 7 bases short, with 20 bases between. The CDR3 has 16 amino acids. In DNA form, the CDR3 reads TGTGCCAGCAGCCAATTTAGCAGCGGAGGATTGGGGGAGCAGTACTTC. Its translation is CASSQFSSGGLGEQYF.

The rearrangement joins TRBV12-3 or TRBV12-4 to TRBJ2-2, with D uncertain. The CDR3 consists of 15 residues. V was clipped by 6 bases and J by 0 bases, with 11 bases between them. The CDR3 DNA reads TGTGCCAGCAGCCCGGACGCAACGAACACCGGGGAGCTGTTTTTT. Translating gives CASSPDATNTGELFF.

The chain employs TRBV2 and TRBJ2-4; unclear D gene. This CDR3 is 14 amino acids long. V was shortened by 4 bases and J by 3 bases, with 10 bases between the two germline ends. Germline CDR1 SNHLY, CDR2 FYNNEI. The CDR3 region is CASSGFQVKNIQYF. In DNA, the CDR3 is TGTGCCAGCAGTGGGTTTCAAGTCAAAAACATTCAGTACTTC.

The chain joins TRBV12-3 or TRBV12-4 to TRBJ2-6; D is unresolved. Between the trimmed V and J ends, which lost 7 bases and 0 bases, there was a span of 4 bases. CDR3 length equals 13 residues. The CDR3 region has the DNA TGTGCCAGCACCATCTCTGGGGCCAACGTCCTGACTTTC. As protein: CASTISGANVLTF.

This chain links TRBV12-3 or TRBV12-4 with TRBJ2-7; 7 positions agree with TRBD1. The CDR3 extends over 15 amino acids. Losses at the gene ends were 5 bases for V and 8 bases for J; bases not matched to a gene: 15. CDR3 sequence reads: CASSPWKGAISKQYF. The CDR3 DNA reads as TGTGCCAGCAGTCCATGGAAGGGGGCCATTAGTAAGCAGTACTTC.

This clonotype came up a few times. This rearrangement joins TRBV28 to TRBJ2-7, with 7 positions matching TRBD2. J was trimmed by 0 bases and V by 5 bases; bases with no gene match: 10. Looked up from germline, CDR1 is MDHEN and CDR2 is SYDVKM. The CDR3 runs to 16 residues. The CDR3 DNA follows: TGTGCCAGCAGTGAAGTGGGAGGGGTCCTCTCCTACGAGCAGTACTTC. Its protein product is CASSEVGGVLSYEQYF.

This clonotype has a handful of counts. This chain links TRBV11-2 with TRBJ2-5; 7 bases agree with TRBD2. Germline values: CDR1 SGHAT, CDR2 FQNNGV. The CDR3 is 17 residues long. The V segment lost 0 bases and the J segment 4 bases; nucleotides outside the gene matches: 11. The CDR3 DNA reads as TGTGCCAGCAGCTTAGAGCGTGGGAGGGGTTGGGGAGAGACCCAGTACTTC. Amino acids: CASSLERGRGWGETQYF. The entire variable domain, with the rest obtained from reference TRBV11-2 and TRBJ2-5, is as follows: EAGVAQSPRYKIIEKRQSVAFWCNPISGHATLYWYQQILGQGPKLLIQFQNNGVVDDSQLPKDRFSAERLKGVDSTLKIQPAKLEDSAVYLCASSLERGRGWGETQYFGPGTRLLVL.

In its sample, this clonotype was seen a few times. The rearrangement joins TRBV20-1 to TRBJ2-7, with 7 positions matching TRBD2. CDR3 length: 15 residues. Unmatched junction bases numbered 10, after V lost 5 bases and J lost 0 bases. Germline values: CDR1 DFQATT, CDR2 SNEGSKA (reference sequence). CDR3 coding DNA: TGCAGTGCTTCACTGGGACTAACGAGCTCCTACGAGCAGTACTTC. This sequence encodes CSASLGLTSSYEQYF.

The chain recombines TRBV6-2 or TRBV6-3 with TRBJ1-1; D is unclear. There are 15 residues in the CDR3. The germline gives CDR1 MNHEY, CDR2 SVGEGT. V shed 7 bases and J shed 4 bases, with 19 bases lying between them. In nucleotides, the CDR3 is TGTGCCAGCACCCTCACCTGGGCGGGTCGCACTGAAGCTTTCTTT. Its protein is CASTLTWAGRTEAFF.